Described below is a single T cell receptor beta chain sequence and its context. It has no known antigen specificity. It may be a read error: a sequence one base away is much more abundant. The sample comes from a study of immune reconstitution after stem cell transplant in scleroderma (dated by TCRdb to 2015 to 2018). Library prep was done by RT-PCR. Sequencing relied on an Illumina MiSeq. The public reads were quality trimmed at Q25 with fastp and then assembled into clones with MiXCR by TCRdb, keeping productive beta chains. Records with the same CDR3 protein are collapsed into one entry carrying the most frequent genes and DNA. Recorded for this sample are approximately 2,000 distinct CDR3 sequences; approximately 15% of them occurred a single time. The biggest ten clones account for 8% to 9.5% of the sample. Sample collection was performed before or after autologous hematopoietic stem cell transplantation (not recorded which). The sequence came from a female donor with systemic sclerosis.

The sequenced DNA: TGCAGTGCTACCTTAGCGGATGAGCAGCTCTTC. Its translation reads: CSATLADEQLF. The chain employs TRBV20-1 and TRBJ2-1; D gene: possibly TRBD2, on 6 matching bases. The CDR3 numbers 11 residues from cysteine through phenylalanine. CDR3 DNA is the only sequence kept; it has 33 bases, read in frame from the first base. Per the germline V gene (reference sequence), DFQATT is the CDR1 and SNEGSKA is the CDR2.